This entry describes one T cell receptor beta chain. No cognate antigen has been identified for it. No base quality values were provided; no much bigger clone lies one nucleotide off. The immunoSEQ Assay was used to sequence TCR beta CDR3 regions from DNA. Regarding the original processing steps: To compute T cell density, TCR beta template counts were normalized to usable DNA, which was estimated by amplifying housekeeping genes. The preseqR package was used to estimate richness by extrapolating to 400,000 templates for PBMC samples and to 120,000 templates for tissue samples. Clonality was calculated as one minus Pielou's evenness. Differential abundance testing on productive amino-acid clonotypes, with a minimum total count of 5 and an alpha of 0.1, was used to identify tissue-enriched TCRs. The Jaccard Index and the Morisita Overlap Index were used to measure how much the repertoires overlapped between compartments. GLIPH grouped TCR beta CDR3s together with public tetramer-defined viral CDR3s, and a viral motif had to include at least three viral sequences and also show V-gene enrichment. This immuneACCESS table, as held by TCRdb, lists in-frame sequences with V and J called but not all clones. Of the missing ones, under half trace to an unresolved V gene in checked studies; the others have no known cause. V, J and clone size reflect that table, while D and trimming were determined from the DNA. The sample has 40,000 to 55,000 clones on record, 81% of them singletons. The ten largest make up 17% of the sample.

This record comes from a study of T cells in localized non-small cell lung cancer (dated by TCRdb to between 2020 and 2021). With respect to the entire study: The study examined T cell repertoires in under 300 patients with early-stage NSCLC and compared tumors with uninvolved tumor-adjacent lungs. All 240 or so NSCLC patients in the cohort were treatment-naive and had localized lung tumors that were resected. Of the NSCLC patients, over 120 were male and 107 were female, and the mean age was about 69 years.

Results the study describes overall, beyond this receptor: Of the top 100 tumor clones, a median of roughly 57 were detected in paired uninvolved adjacent lung; under 30 were also among that lung's top 100. Multi-region tumor sequencing was not performed, so intratumor heterogeneity could not be excluded. Uninvolved tumor-adjacent lung showed the highest T cell clonality, higher than tumor, which suggests more focused antigenic responses in the uninvolved tumor-adjacent lung. Longer overall survival was associated with higher T cell density in blood, whereas shorter survival was associated with higher clonality in adjacent lung. Because of the exploratory design, TCR variables were selected using unadjusted p-values without false-discovery rate correction.

At diagnosis, peripheral blood, uninvolved tumor-adjacent lung and tumor were collected and stored as a combination of fresh-frozen and FFPE material. For TCR repertoire profiling, the blood samples were analyzed as peripheral blood mononuclear cells. The clonotype comes from a man between 40 and 75 years old with stage III lung adenocarcinoma. The sample here was peripheral blood mononuclear cells, taken before any cancer treatment.

The CDR3 sequence is CASSLIESYNTGELFF. At the DNA level, the sequence is TGTGCCAGCAGTTTAATAGAGTCCTACAACACCGGGGAGCTGTTTTTT. The chain couples TRBV27 to TRBJ2-2; no confident D gene assignment can be made. The germline V gene (reference sequence) gives CDR1 as MNHEY and CDR2 as SMNVEV. V and J are truncated by 2 bases and 2 bases respectively, leaving an intervening sequence of 12 bases. From its cysteine to its phenylalanine, the CDR3 spans 16 amino acids. The DNA shown is the 48-base CDR3, in frame from base 1.